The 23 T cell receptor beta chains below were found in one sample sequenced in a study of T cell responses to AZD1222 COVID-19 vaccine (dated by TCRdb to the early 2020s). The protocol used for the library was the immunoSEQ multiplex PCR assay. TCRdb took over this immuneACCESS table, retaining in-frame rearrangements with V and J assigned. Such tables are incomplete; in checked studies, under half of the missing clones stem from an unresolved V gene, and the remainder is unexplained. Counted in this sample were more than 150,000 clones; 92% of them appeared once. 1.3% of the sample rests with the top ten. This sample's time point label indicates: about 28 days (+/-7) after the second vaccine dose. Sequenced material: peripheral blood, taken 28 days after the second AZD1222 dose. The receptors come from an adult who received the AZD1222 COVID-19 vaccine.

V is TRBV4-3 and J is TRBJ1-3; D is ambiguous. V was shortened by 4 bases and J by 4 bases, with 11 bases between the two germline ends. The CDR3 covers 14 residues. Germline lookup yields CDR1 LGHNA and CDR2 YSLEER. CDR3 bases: TGCGCCAGCAGCCCGGACCGTACCGGAAACACCATATATTTT. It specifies CASSPDRTGNTIYF.

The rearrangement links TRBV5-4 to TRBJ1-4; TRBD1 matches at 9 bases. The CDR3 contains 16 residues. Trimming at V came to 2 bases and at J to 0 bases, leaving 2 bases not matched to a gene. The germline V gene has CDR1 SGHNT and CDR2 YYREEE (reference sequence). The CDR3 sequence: CASSFGQGTTNEKLFF. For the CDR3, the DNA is TGTGCCAGCAGCTTCGGACAGGGGACAACTAATGAAAAACTGTTTTTT.

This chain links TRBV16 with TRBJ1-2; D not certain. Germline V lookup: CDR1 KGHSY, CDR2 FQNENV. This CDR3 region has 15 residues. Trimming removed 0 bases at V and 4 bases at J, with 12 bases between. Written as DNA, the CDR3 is TGTGCCAGCAGCCAATCAGCAGGTCTAGCCTATGGCTACACCTTC. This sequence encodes CASSQSAGLAYGYTF.

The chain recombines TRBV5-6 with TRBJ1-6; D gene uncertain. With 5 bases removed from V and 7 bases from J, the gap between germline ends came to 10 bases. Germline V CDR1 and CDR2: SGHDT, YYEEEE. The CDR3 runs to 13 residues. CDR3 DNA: TGTGCCAGCAGAAAAAACCAAAATTCACCCCTCCACTTT. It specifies CASRKNQNSPLHF.

CDR3 DNA sequence: TGTGCCAGCAGCCGGCTGAACACCGGGGAGCTGTTTTTT. It yields the protein CASSRLNTGELFF. The chain joins TRBV7-2 to TRBJ2-2, with D unclear. The CDR3 is 13 residues long. Trimming cost V 5 bases and J 1 base, with 5 bases left between them. CDR1 and CDR2 (germline): SGHTA, FQGNSA.

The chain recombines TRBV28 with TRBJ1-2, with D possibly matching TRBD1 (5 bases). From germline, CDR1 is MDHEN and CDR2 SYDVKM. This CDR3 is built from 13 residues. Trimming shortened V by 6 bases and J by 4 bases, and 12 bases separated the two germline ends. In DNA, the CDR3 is TGTGCCAGCAGCCCGGCCAGGGCCTATGGCTACACCTTC. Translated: CASSPARAYGYTF.

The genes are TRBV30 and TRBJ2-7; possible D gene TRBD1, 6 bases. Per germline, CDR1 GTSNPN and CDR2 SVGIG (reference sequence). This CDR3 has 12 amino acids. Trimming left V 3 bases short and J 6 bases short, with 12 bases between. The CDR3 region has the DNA TGTGCCTGGAGACCACAGGGTAGCGAGCAGTACTTC. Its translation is CAWRPQGSEQYF.

CDR3 sequence (DNA): TGTGCCAGCAGTCTCTCGATGAACACTGAAGCTTTCTTT. It specifies CASSLSMNTEAFF. The V call is TRBV12-3 or TRBV12-4, the J call TRBJ1-1, with unresolved D. There are 13 residues in the CDR3. V shed 5 bases and J shed 0 bases, with 7 bases lying between them.

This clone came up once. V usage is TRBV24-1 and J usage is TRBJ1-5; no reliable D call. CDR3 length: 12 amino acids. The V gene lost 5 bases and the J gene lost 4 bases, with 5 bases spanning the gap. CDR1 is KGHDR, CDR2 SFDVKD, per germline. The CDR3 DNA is TGTGCCACCAGTGCGTCTAATCAGCCCCAGCATTTT. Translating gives CATSASNQPQHF.

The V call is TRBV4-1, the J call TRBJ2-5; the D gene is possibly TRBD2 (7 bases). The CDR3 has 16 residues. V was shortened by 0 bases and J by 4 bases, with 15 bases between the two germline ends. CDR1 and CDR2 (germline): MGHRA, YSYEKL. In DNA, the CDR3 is TGCGCCAGCAGCCAAGAGAGAGGGGGGGCCCGAGAGACCCAGTACTTC. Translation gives CASSQERGGARETQYF.

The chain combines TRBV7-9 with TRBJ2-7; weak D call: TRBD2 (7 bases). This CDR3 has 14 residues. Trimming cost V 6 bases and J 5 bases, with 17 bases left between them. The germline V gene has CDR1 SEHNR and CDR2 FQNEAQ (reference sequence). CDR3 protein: CASSPTIGGDEQYF. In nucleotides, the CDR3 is TGTGCCAGCAGTCCCACCATAGGGGGGGACGAGCAGTACTTC.

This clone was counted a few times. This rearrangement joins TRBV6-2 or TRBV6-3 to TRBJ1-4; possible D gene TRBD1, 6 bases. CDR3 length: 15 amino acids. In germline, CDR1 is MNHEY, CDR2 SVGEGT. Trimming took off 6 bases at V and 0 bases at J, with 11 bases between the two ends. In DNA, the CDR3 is TGTGCCAGCAGCGGACAGACTTCAACTAATGAAAAACTGTTTTTT. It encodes CASSGQTSTNEKLFF.

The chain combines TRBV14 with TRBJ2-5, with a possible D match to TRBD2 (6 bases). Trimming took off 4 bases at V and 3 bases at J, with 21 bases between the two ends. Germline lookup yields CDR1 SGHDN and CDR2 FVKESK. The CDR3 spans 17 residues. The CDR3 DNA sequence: TGTGCCAGCAGCCCTCCCCGGAGGGCGGGGAATAAAGAGACCCAGTACTTC. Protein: CASSPPRRAGNKETQYF.

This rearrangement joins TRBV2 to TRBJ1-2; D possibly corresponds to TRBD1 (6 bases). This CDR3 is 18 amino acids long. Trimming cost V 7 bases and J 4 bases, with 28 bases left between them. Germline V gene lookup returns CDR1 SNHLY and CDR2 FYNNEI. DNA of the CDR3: TGTGCCAGCATATCTCCTCGGGGGGGCCGAGGACAACTCTATGGCTACACCTTC. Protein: CASISPRGGRGQLYGYTF.

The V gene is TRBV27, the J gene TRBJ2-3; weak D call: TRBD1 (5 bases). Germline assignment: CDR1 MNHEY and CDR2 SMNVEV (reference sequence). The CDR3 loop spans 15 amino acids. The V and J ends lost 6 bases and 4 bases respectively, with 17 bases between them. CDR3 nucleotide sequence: TGTGCCAGCAGCCTTAAGGGGCTAGTCTCAGATACGCAGTATTTT. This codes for CASSLKGLVSDTQYF.

This CDR3 is CASSAGWGGDTQYF. The CDR3 DNA reads as TGTGCCAGCAGCGCTGGCTGGGGAGGAGATACGCAGTATTTT. The chain couples TRBV5-5 to TRBJ2-3; the D gene is possibly TRBD2 (6 bases). V was pared by 4 bases and J by 5 bases, with 14 bases between. The CDR3 covers 14 residues. Germline CDR1 is SGHKS and CDR2 is YYEKEE (reference sequence).

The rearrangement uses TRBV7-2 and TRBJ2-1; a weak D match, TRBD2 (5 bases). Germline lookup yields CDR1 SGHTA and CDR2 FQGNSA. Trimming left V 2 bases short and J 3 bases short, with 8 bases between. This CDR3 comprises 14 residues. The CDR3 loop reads CASSLTRGYNEQFF. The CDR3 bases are TGTGCCAGCAGCTTAACCCGGGGCTACAATGAGCAGTTCTTC.

CDR3 sequence reads: CASSLVGEGYTF. The CDR3 DNA sequence: TGCGCCAGCAGCTTGGTTGGGGAGGGCTACACCTTC. The genes are TRBV5-1 and TRBJ1-2; D is unclear. Trimming left V 0 bases short and J 8 bases short, with 8 bases between. Germline values: CDR1 SGHRS, CDR2 YFSETQ. CDR3 length: 12 residues.

The CDR3 coding sequence is TGTGCCAGCAGTGAAGGGGGGGGAGTCTCCTACGAGCAGTACTTC. Translated: CASSEGGGVSYEQYF. The chain employs TRBV2 and TRBJ2-7; TRBD2 aligns across 7 bases. Losses at the gene ends were 1 base for V and 0 bases for J; bases not matched to a gene: 3. The CDR3 sequence is 15 residues long. Germline CDR1 and CDR2: SNHLY and FYNNEI.

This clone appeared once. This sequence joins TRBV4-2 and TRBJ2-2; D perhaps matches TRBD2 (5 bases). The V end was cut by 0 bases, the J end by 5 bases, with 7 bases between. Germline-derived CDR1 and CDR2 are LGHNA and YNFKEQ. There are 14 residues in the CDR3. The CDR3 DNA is TGTGCCAGCAGCCAAGATCGGGATACCGGGGAGCTGTTTTTT. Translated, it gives CASSQDRDTGELFF.

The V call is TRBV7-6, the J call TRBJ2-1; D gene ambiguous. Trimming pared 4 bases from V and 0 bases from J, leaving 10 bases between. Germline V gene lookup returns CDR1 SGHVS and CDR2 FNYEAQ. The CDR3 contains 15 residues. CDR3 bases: TGTGCCAGCAGCTACCAAACGTACTCCTACAATGAGCAGTTCTTC. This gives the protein CASSYQTYSYNEQFF.

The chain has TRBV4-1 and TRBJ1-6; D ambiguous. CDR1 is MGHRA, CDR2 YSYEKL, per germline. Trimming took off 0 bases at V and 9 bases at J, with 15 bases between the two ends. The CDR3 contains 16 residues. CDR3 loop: CASSQEGYGPGSPLHF. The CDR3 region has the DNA TGCGCCAGCAGCCAAGAAGGGTACGGGCCGGGTTCACCCCTCCACTTT.

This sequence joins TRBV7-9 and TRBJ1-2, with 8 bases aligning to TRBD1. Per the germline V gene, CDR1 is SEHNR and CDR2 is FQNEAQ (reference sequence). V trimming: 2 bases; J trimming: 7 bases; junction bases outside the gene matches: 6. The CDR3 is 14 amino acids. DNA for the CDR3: TGTGCCAGCAGCTTAACTACAGGGGGGGTTGGCTACACCTTC. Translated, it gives CASSLTTGGVGYTF.